This passage covers 19 T cell receptor beta chains from one sample sequenced in a study of CD8 T cells in Susac syndrome. With random hexamers, roughly 0.5 to 1 ug RNA was reverse transcribed. TCRdb independently ran MiXCR on the immunoSEQ multiplex PCR reads; one entry per CDR3 protein. This table has about 300,000 distinct CDR3 sequences, just over 90% appearing once. Sequencing used CD4+ T cells from PBMCs. All receptors come from a human donor with multiple sclerosis.

The rearrangement joins TRBV7-3 to TRBJ2-2; possible D gene TRBD1, 6 bases. V was shortened by 6 bases and J by 6 bases, with 14 bases between the two germline ends. This CDR3 is built from 14 residues. Germline CDR1 reads SGHTA; CDR2 reads FQGTGA. The CDR3 loop is CASRYDRWSGELFF. The CDR3 DNA reads TGTGCCAGCAGATATGACAGGTGGTCCGGGGAGCTGTTTTTT.

The chain's CDR3 is CASSLDLRDDEQYF. The CDR3 DNA follows: TGTGCCAGCAGTTTAGACTTACGGGACGACGAGCAGTACTTC. The rearrangement links TRBV12-3 or TRBV12-4 to TRBJ2-7; D is possibly TRBD1 or TRBD2 (5 bases each). V lost 1 base to trimming and J lost 5 bases, with 12 bases between them. CDR3 size: 14 residues.

Only one count was recorded for this clonotype. This chain uses TRBV11-2 with TRBJ2-1, with a tentative D call TRBD2 (5 bases). CDR1 is SGHAT, CDR2 FQNNGV, per germline. Trimming shortened V by 5 bases and J by 12 bases, and 20 bases separated the two germline ends. CDR3 length: 14 amino acids. Written as DNA, the CDR3 is TGTGCCAGCAGCCCCGCCGGCAGGTGGACTGGGCAGTTCTTC. Amino acids: CASSPAGRWTGQFF.

Regarding this clonotype: At one end the junction does not follow the germline gene, possibly because of a read error. The genes are TRBV7-7 and TRBJ1-1; D is unresolved. The length of the CDR3 is 13 residues. Germline V gene lookup returns CDR1 SSHAT and CDR2 FNYEAQ (reference sequence). The CDR3 sequence: CASSLEPGRQAFF. The CDR3 DNA is TGTGCTAGCAGCCTCGAACCGGGCAGACAAGCTTTCTTT.

V gene TRBV20-1 combines with J gene TRBJ2-1, with D unclear. This CDR3 has 13 amino acids. In germline, CDR1 is DFQATT, CDR2 SNEGSKA (reference sequence). V was trimmed by 5 bases and J by 6 bases, leaving 14 bases between them. The CDR3 region is CSAVKSGPNEQFF. DNA of the CDR3: TGCAGTGCTGTCAAATCAGGTCCCAATGAGCAGTTCTTC.

The CDR3 nucleotides read TGTGCCAGCAGTCTAGGCCCCGATCCTAGCGCGGGGGAGCAGTACTTC. Translated: CASSLGPDPSAGEQYF. The chain couples TRBV12-3 or TRBV12-4 to TRBJ2-7; tentative D call: TRBD2 (6 bases). The CDR3 has 16 residues. Trimming pared 5 bases from V and 7 bases from J, leaving 24 bases between.

The rearrangement joins TRBV20-1 to TRBJ2-7; 15 bases map to TRBD2. Unmatched junction bases numbered 3, after V lost 1 base and J lost 5 bases. Per the germline V gene, CDR1 is DFQATT and CDR2 is SNEGSKA (reference sequence). This CDR3 comprises 15 residues. This CDR3 reads CSARAGTSGGNEQYF. The CDR3 nucleotides read TGCAGTGCTAGAGCCGGGACTAGCGGGGGGAACGAGCAGTACTTC.

The J gene is TRBJ1-1, the V gene TRBV13; D call uncertain. The germline V gene encodes CDR1 PRHDT and CDR2 FYEKMQ (reference sequence). The V gene lost 0 bases and the J gene lost 4 bases, with 12 bases spanning the gap. There are 15 residues in the CDR3. The CDR3 is CASSLGVWGGTEAFF. CDR3 DNA sequence: TGTGCCAGCAGCTTAGGTGTTTGGGGAGGCACTGAAGCTTTCTTT.

The genes are TRBV5-1 and TRBJ2-2, with no clear D. CDR1 is SGHRS, CDR2 YFSETQ, per germline. The CDR3 is made up of 15 amino acids. V dropped 0 bases and J dropped 5 bases, with 11 bases sitting between them. The CDR3 coding sequence is TGCGCCAGCAGCTTGGTTACCAGTGGGACCGGGGAGCTGTTTTTT. This encodes CASSLVTSGTGELFF.

The chain recombines TRBV12-3 or TRBV12-4 with TRBJ2-1; the match to TRBD2 covers 9 bases. The CDR3 is 15 amino acids. J was trimmed by 7 bases and V by 3 bases; bases with no gene match: 7. The CDR3 sequence: CASSFAGGPGNEQFF. CDR3 nucleotides: TGTGCCAGCAGTTTCGCGGGAGGGCCGGGGAATGAGCAGTTCTTC.

The rearrangement joins TRBV10-3 to TRBJ1-3; D call uncertain. Trimming left V 10 bases short and J 1 base short, with 14 bases between. Germline values: CDR1 ENHRY, CDR2 SYGVKD. This CDR3 is 14 amino acids long. The CDR3 region is CATTRGESGNTIYF. The CDR3 DNA reads TGTGCCACTACCCGCGGCGAATCTGGAAACACCATATATTTT.

CDR3 amino acids: CSARDRGISPLHF. The CDR3 DNA sequence: TGCAGTGCTAGAGATCGAGGGATATCACCCCTCCACTTT. The rearrangement uses TRBV20-1 and TRBJ1-6; no definite D call. The CDR3 runs to 13 residues. Trimming stripped 0 bases from V and 10 bases from J, with 10 bases between. The V gene's germline CDR1 is DFQATT and CDR2 SNEGSKA (reference sequence).

The chain uses TRBV2 and TRBJ1-5; no firm D call. The V end was cut by 6 bases, the J end by 7 bases, with 13 bases between. CDR3 length: 13 residues. In germline, CDR1 is SNHLY, CDR2 FYNNEI. The CDR3 nucleotides read TGTGCCAGCAGGGGGAACCCATACCAGCCCCAGCATTTT. Protein product: CASRGNPYQPQHF. Drawing the rest from reference TRBV2 and TRBJ1-5, the complete variable domain is EPEVTQTPSHQVTQMGQEVILRCVPISNHLYFYWYRQILGQKVEFLVSFYNNEISEKSEIFDDQFSVERPDGSNFTLKIRSTKLEDSAMYFCASRGNPYQPQHFGDGTRLSIL.

The V and J genes are TRBV20-1 and TRBJ2-1; TRBD2 aligns across 13 bases. Germline V lookup: CDR1 DFQATT, CDR2 SNEGSKA (reference sequence). The CDR3 is 15 amino acids. The junction had 6 bases not matched to a gene; V was cut back by 4 bases and J by 6 bases. The CDR3 DNA reads as TGCAGTGCTATGTTTGGGACTAGCGGGGCCAATGAGCAGTTCTTC. Residues: CSAMFGTSGANEQFF.

V is TRBV9 and J is TRBJ2-1; D not certain. The CDR3 covers 16 residues. The V end was cut by 0 bases, the J end by 0 bases, with 10 bases between. Germline CDR1 is SGDLS and CDR2 is YYNGEE. CDR3 sequence reads: CASSVDARTSYNEQFF. In DNA form, the CDR3 reads TGTGCCAGCAGCGTAGATGCGCGGACCTCCTACAATGAGCAGTTCTTC.

V gene TRBV5-1 combines with J gene TRBJ2-5, with D unresolved. V dropped 0 bases and J dropped 7 bases, with 13 bases sitting between them. This CDR3 is 14 amino acids long. Germline assignment: CDR1 SGHRS and CDR2 YFSETQ. In DNA form, the CDR3 reads TGCGCCAGCAGCTTGGACCCGATCCCGGGGACCCAGTACTTC. Protein sequence: CASSLDPIPGTQYF.

This clonotype was counted once. The chain links TRBV20-1 to TRBJ2-5; D is unclear. Trimming removed 7 bases at V and 1 base at J, with 10 bases between. This CDR3 comprises 12 residues. Per the germline V gene, CDR1 is DFQATT and CDR2 is SNEGSKA (reference sequence). CDR3 bases: TGCAGTGTTAAGCCTCCCCAAGAGACCCAGTACTTC. The encoded protein is CSVKPPQETQYF.

This clonotype appeared a single time. The chain couples TRBV14 to TRBJ2-7; D unclear. The CDR3 is made up of 12 amino acids. Per germline, CDR1 SGHDN and CDR2 FVKESK. Trimming cost V 3 bases and J 4 bases, with 7 bases left between them. The CDR3 here is CASSQDTYEQYF. The CDR3 nucleotides read TGTGCCAGCAGCCAGGATACATACGAGCAGTACTTC.

V gene TRBV20-1 combines with J gene TRBJ2-1, with TRBD2 identical over 9 bases. The CDR3 totals 17 residues. With 2 bases clipped from V and 0 bases from J, the junction kept 8 bases outside the gene matches. The germline V gene encodes CDR1 DFQATT and CDR2 SNEGSKA (reference sequence). In nucleotides, the CDR3 is TGCAGTGCTAGACCGTCTAGCGGGGCGCTCTCCTACAATGAGCAGTTCTTC. Translation: CSARPSSGALSYNEQFF.